This section outlines one T cell receptor beta chain sequence together with its context. The target of this receptor is not known. No much larger clonotype is one base removed from it; base qualities were not supplied. The data were taken from a study of blood T cell repertoires in COVID-19 (dated by TCRdb to 2018 to 2020). For the study in its entirety: Collaborator samples came from the United States, Italy and Spain and covered acute and convalescent phases of COVID-19. The material from the prospective study consisted of cDNA or gDNA derived from T cells, B-cell-depleted T cells, or PBMCs. Deeply sampled blood TCRbeta repertoires from subjects exposed to, actively infected with, or recovered from COVID-19 were included in the dataset. The repertoires were made available in a free public database intended to serve as a resource for research on the immune response to SARS-CoV-2. The samples were drawn from the first 160 participants of the ongoing ImmuneRACE study and from some 1,300 subjects provided by 6 global collaborators. Sample metadata almost always included a de-identified subject ID, COVID-19 status, age in years and sex. Where HLA class I and class II types were available, the types were taken from metadata supplied by the sample provider, not from assay-based typing.

The CDR3 contains 15 residues, cysteine and phenylalanine counted. This entry keeps only the CDR3 DNA: 45 bases, framed from base 1. Germline trimming: 6 bases from V, 9 bases from J; junction bases outside gene matches: 7. CDR1 and CDR2 (MDHEN, SYDVKM) derive from the germline V gene. The immunoSEQ Assay, a bias-controlled multiplex PCR, was used to amplify TCRbeta CDR3 regions from genomic DNA. Regarding the original processing steps: Nucleated cell counts per sample were estimated from amplification of reference gene primers within the assay. To quantify the absolute abundance of each unique TCRbeta CDR3 rearrangement, sequence reads were collapsed and filtered. Productive Simpson clonality was computed per sample as the square root of Simpson's diversity index over productive rearrangements. Not all clones reach the TCRdb copy of this immuneACCESS table, which keeps in-frame sequences only. Checked studies attribute under half of the gap to unresolved V genes and leave the rest unexplained. Clone size and V and J calls were adopted from that table, with D and trimming inferred from the DNA. The sample profile shows around 320,000 clones; nearly 90% of them were found once. Under 3.5% of the sample belongs to the ten largest clones.

Participants in the prospective study were aged about 18 to 95 years, lived in 20 to 30 United States geographic areas, and enrolled through a virtual design. In the prospective study, participants were assigned to cohorts based on the clinical history participants reported in a screening survey and a study questionnaire. Exposed participants had been in contact, within 2 weeks of entering the study, with a person who had a PCR-confirmed or clinician-diagnosed case of COVID-19. In the prospective study, whole blood, serum and a nasopharyngeal or oropharyngeal swab were collected from each participant by mobile phlebotomists. Over a roughly 2-month period, participants in the prospective study had the option of providing additional blood draws and questionnaires. Before DNA extraction, prospective study blood samples were shipped either frozen or at room temperature. The study at large found these results: The amount of clinical and demographic metadata varied by source and participant and was provided uncurated.

Sequencing input: PBMCs or T cells enriched from blood (not recorded which). This sequence originates from a woman aged 45-65 years who had been exposed to COVID-19. The sequence links TRBV28 to TRBJ2-1; TRBD2 matches 14 bases in the middle. At the DNA level, the sequence is TGTGCCAGCAGCCAGACTAGCGGGGGGGTTGGTGAGCAGTTCTTC. Translation gives CASSQTSGGVGEQFF.